This T cell receptor beta chain was identified during a study of blood T cell repertoires in COVID-19 (dated by TCRdb to about 2020). Study-level background: The collaborator samples originated in the United States, Italy and Spain and spanned the acute and convalescent phases of COVID-19. The material from the prospective study consisted of cDNA or gDNA derived from T cells, B-cell-depleted T cells, or PBMCs. Subjects who had been exposed to COVID-19, were actively infected with it, or had recovered from it provided the deeply sampled blood TCRbeta repertoires that made up the dataset. A freely available public database, intended as a resource for researchers studying the immune response to SARS-CoV-2, is where the repertoires were released. Samples came from the ongoing ImmuneRACE study (first 160 participants) plus 1,254 subjects from 6 global collaborators. Nearly every sample came with metadata listing a de-identified subject ID, COVID-19 status, age in years and sex. Where available, HLA class I and class II types were obtained from metadata supplied by the sample provider rather than from assay-based typing. General study outcomes and caveats: How much clinical and demographic metadata was included differed by source and by participant, and the metadata was provided uncurated.

TCRbeta CDR3 regions were amplified from genomic DNA by means of the immunoSEQ Assay, a bias-controlled multiplex PCR. Concerning the study's data processing: Nucleated cell counts per sample were estimated from amplification of reference gene primers within the assay. To quantify the absolute abundance of each unique TCRbeta CDR3 rearrangement, sequence reads were collapsed and filtered. Productive Simpson clonality was computed per sample as the square root of Simpson's diversity index over productive rearrangements. TCRdb took this table from immuneACCESS and kept in-frame rearrangements with V and J called. Such tables lack part of the clones; where checked against another copy, unresolved V genes explain under half of the gap, and the rest is unexplained. The DNA was the basis for D and trimming; V, J and clone size are from that table. The sample has 250,000 to 350,000 clones on record, 80% to 90% of them singletons. The leading ten clones occupy 6.4% of the sample.

As to this clone: No cognate antigen has been identified for it. Per-base qualities were not stored, and no clone one base away is much larger.

The CDR3 contains 17 residues, cysteine and phenylalanine counted. The sequence is cut down to CDR3 DNA, 51 bases in frame from base 1. After removal of 3 bases from V and 2 bases from J, the junction retains 5 bases not matched to a gene. The CDR1 and CDR2 encoded by the germline V gene are LGHNA and YNFKEQ. Samples from volunteer blood donors who had recovered from COVID-19 were contributed by a second Seattle source. Each collaborating institution followed its own protocols to collect whole blood in K2EDTA tubes. For TCRbeta analysis, collaborators shipped samples in one of three forms: frozen whole blood, isolated PBMCs, or DNA extracted from either of those sample types.

The sample comprised peripheral blood. Recombination connected TRBV4-2 to TRBJ2-3, and 13 junction bases match TRBD2. This receptor was taken from a man between 18 and 35 years old who had recovered from COVID-19. The bases read TGTGCCAGCAGCCATACAGGGACTAGCGGGGCCACAGATACGCAGTATTTT. Its coded protein is CASSHTGTSGATDTQYF.